Listed below are T cell receptor beta chains from one sample, sequenced in a study of blood T cells in healthy people across ages. TCRdb reprocessed the 5' RACE reads via MiXCR and lists one record per CDR3 protein. This sample yields roughly 1,500,000 distinct CDR3 sequences, of which 30% to 40% are seen a single time; roughly 12% belongs to the top ten. The sequencing input was blood. Every receptor here comes from a woman aged 30 to 39 in good health. Each CDR3 is given with its conserved first and last residue. D genes are given only for firm matches. Clone size is given for some rows only: seen once, a few or many times, or a class if the clone is expanded.

TGTGCCAGCTCGGCGGGGGTGGGGGCAGATACGCAGTATTTT,CASSAGVGADTQYF,TRBJ2-3,TRBD2,few,TRBV12-3/TRBV12-4
TGTGCCAGCAACTTGGCTAGACAGGGCGATGGGACTGAAGCTTTCTTT,CASNLARQGDGTEAFF,TRBJ1-1,TRBD1,NA,TRBV5-4
TGTGCCAGCAGCTTGGTACCCGGACAGGGCCGCGCAGATACGCAGTATTTT,CASSLVPGQGRADTQYF,TRBJ2-3,TRBD1,NA,TRBV7-3
TGTGCCATCGGCCAGGGGGGGGCGGGCTACGAGCAGTACTTC,CAIGQGGAGYEQYF,TRBJ2-7,NA,few,TRBV10-3
TGTGCCAGCTCACCACCCGGGAGCATCTATGGCTACACCTTC,CASSPPGSIYGYTF,TRBJ1-2,NA,once,TRBV18
TGCAGTGCTAGAGCCGGGACTAGCGGGATCTATGAGCAGTTCTTC,CSARAGTSGIYEQFF,TRBJ2-1,TRBD2,few,TRBV20-1
TGTGCCAGCAGTACTAGCGGGAGGGGGGTTTACAATGAGCAGTTCTTC,CASSTSGRGVYNEQFF,TRBJ2-1,TRBD2,NA,TRBV6-1
TGCAGTGGGGGTCGGCGGGGTGACATTTGGGTCTACAATGAGCAGTTCTTC,CSGGRRGDIWVYNEQFF,TRBJ2-1,NA,few,TRBV20-1
TGTGCCAGCAGCCAAGAAGACCTCTGGACAGGCACAGATACGCAGTATTTT,CASSQEDLWTGTDTQYF,TRBJ2-3,NA,NA,TRBV3-1
TGTGCCATCAGGGCGGCGCGCGGGACAGGGGCAGATGGCTACACCTTC,CAIRAARGTGADGYTF,TRBJ1-2,TRBD1,NA,TRBV10-3
TGTGCCAGCTCACCGGCCGACAGGTACGCCGCTTTCTTT,CASSPADRYAAFF,TRBJ1-1,NA,NA,TRBV18
TGTGCCAGCTCACCTGTCAAAGGGCAGCTGTACACTGAAGCTTTCTTT,CASSPVKGQLYTEAFF,TRBJ1-1,NA,NA,TRBV18
TGTGCCAGCAGTTTAGCGGGGGCCGTGATGGAGCAGTTCTTC,CASSLAGAVMEQFF,TRBJ2-1,NA,few,TRBV12-3/TRBV12-4
TGTGCCAGCAGTTTGGGACCCCTGGGGGAAGAGACCCAGTACTTC,CASSLGPLGEETQYF,TRBJ2-5,NA,NA,TRBV28
TGCGCCAGCAGCTCAACTCCGGGACTGAAGCAGTTCTTC,CASSSTPGLKQFF,TRBJ2-1,NA,NA,TRBV5-1
TGTGCCAGCAGTGACACGGAGTGGTCTAGCGGGAGGAAACCCTACGAGCAGTACTTC,CASSDTEWSSGRKPYEQYF,TRBJ2-7,TRBD2,NA,TRBV6-4
TGCAGGGCTAGAAGGGGGAACACTGAAGCTTTCTTT,CRARRGNTEAFF,TRBJ1-1,NA,NA,TRBV20-1
TGTGCCAGCAGTTACTCGGGAGGCAGGGGTGACTATGGCTACACCTTC,CASSYSGGRGDYGYTF,TRBJ1-2,NA,NA,TRBV6-5
TGTGCCAGCAGCCAAGATCTTGGGACAGGGGCCTACGAGCAGTACTTC,CASSQDLGTGAYEQYF,TRBJ2-7,TRBD1,many,TRBV3-1
TGCAGTGCTAGAGGTTGGGTGAACTACGAGCAGTACTTC,CSARGWVNYEQYF,TRBJ2-7,NA,many,TRBV20-1
TGTGCCAGCAGTGAAGTGGGTAGCGGGAGTGCCGATACGCAGTATTTT,CASSEVGSGSADTQYF,TRBJ2-3,TRBD2,NA,TRBV2
TGTGCCTGGGCGGGGAGCCCTAACTATGGCTACACCTTC,CAWAGSPNYGYTF,TRBJ1-2,NA,NA,TRBV30
TGCAGTGCTAGAGCGGCCCGGGGTGGGCAGCCCCAGCATTTT,CSARAARGGQPQHF,TRBJ1-5,NA,NA,TRBV20-1
TGTGCCAGCAGCCCCCGACTAGCGGGGGGCGAGAACACCGGGGAGCGGTTTTTT,CASSPRLAGGENTGERFF,TRBJ2-2,TRBD2,once,TRBV6-1
TGTGCCAGCAGCTTAGAAGGGCGGGACACAGATACGCAGTATTTT,CASSLEGRDTDTQYF,TRBJ2-3,NA,many,TRBV11-2
TGCAGTGCTAGAGAGGGAGCGAATCTCAACTACGAGCAGTACTTC,CSAREGANLNYEQYF,TRBJ2-7,NA,few,TRBV20-1
TGTGCCAGCAAGAAGGGACAGCGAACCCCCTATGGCTACACCTTC,CASKKGQRTPYGYTF,TRBJ1-2,TRBD1,NA,TRBV2
TGTGCCAGCAGCCAAGAAGCTAGCGCCTACGAGCAGTACTTC,CASSQEASAYEQYF,TRBJ2-7,NA,many,TRBV4-2
TGTGCCAGCAGTAGGGAGGCCCTGTCCTACGAGCAGTACTTC,CASSREALSYEQYF,TRBJ2-7,NA,few,TRBV7-9
TGTGCCAGCAGCCGGGGGTTCGGGCGGGGCTCCTATGGCTACACCTTC,CASSRGFGRGSYGYTF,TRBJ1-2,NA,NA,TRBV14
TGTGCCAGCAGCCAAGATGGGGCGGGCGCCCGGGGGACCCAGTACTTC,CASSQDGAGARGTQYF,TRBJ2-5,NA,few,TRBV3-1
TGTGCCAGTAGTATACAGGTCGGGGAAAATGAGCAGTTCTTC,CASSIQVGENEQFF,TRBJ2-1,NA,NA,TRBV19
TGTGCCAGCAGCCCAGGGGGAGGGGTGGTCTACGAGCAGTACTTC,CASSPGGGVVYEQYF,TRBJ2-7,NA,NA,TRBV4-2
TGTGCCACCGCCCGGGATGCCTCCTACGAGCAGTACTTC,CATARDASYEQYF,TRBJ2-7,NA,NA,TRBV6-6
TGTGCCAGCAGCGTAGCCTCCAGGCGGGACAATGAGCAGTTCTTC,CASSVASRRDNEQFF,TRBJ2-1,NA,NA,TRBV9
TGCAGCGGACTGAGACGGCTCTCCATGACAGATACGCAGTATTTT,CSGLRRLSMTDTQYF,TRBJ2-3,NA,NA,TRBV29-1
TGTGCCAGCAGCTCCCAAGGGGGAGTTTCTCCCTACGAGCAGTACTTC,CASSSQGGVSPYEQYF,TRBJ2-7,NA,few,TRBV7-3
TGCAGTGCTTGGGTCTCCTACAATGAGCAGTTCTTC,CSAWVSYNEQFF,TRBJ2-1,NA,NA,TRBV20-1
TGTGCCAGCAGCTTCGGACAGGTTTACGAGCAGTACTTC,CASSFGQVYEQYF,TRBJ2-7,TRBD1,few,TRBV5-6
TGTGCCAGCAGCGGCGGGTTCCGCTACAATGAGCAGTACTTC,CASSGGFRYNEQYF,TRBJ2-7,NA,NA,TRBV3-1
TGCAGTGCTAGTTTGGCTAGCGGGGGTCGCACAGATACGCAGTATTTT,CSASLASGGRTDTQYF,TRBJ2-3,TRBD2,few,TRBV20-1
TGCGCCAGCAGCCTTGGACAGGGCGGAGCAACTAATGAAAAACTGTTTTTT,CASSLGQGGATNEKLFF,TRBJ1-4,TRBD1,NA,TRBV4-1
TGTGCCAGCAGTTTAAGGGGGCCGGAGGGGGTCGGCAATCAGCCCCAGCATTTT,CASSLRGPEGVGNQPQHF,TRBJ1-5,TRBD1,NA,TRBV28
TGTGCCAGCAGGCGCGGGAGTATTACCTACGAGCAGTACTTC,CASRRGSITYEQYF,TRBJ2-7,TRBD2,once,TRBV11-2
TGTGCCAGCAGTTTATCGATGGGGGAGGACTACAATGAGCAGTTCTTC,CASSLSMGEDYNEQFF,TRBJ2-1,NA,NA,TRBV27
TGCAGTGCCCCGGACGGGCAGCAAAACTACAATGAGCAGTTCTTC,CSAPDGQQNYNEQFF,TRBJ2-1,NA,NA,TRBV20-1
TGCAGTGCTAGAGACCCTACAGGGGCCGCAGGGAACGAGCAGTACTTC,CSARDPTGAAGNEQYF,TRBJ2-7,TRBD1,NA,TRBV20-1
TGTGCCAGCAGCTTACAAGGAGGGGATGAGACCCAGTACTTC,CASSLQGGDETQYF,TRBJ2-5,NA,NA,TRBV11-2
TGTGCCAGCAGTTCGCGGGGGGGCCCCTACAATGAGCAGTTCTTC,CASSSRGGPYNEQFF,TRBJ2-1,TRBD2,NA,TRBV12-3/TRBV12-4
TGTGCCAGTAGTCGGGGACTAGCGGGAACGGGGGAGACCCAGTACTTC,CASSRGLAGTGETQYF,TRBJ2-5,TRBD2,NA,TRBV3-1
TGTGCCAGCGGCGGGGTAGCGGGAGAAGGAGATACGCAGTATTTT,CASGGVAGEGDTQYF,TRBJ2-3,TRBD2,NA,TRBV4-2
TGTGCCAGCAGCCACCTAGCGGGGGGAGAGACCCAGTACTTC,CASSHLAGGETQYF,TRBJ2-5,TRBD2,many,TRBV6-5
TGTGCCAGCAGCTACCTAGCGGGGTTCACAGATACGCAGTATTTT,CASSYLAGFTDTQYF,TRBJ2-3,TRBD2,NA,TRBV7-6